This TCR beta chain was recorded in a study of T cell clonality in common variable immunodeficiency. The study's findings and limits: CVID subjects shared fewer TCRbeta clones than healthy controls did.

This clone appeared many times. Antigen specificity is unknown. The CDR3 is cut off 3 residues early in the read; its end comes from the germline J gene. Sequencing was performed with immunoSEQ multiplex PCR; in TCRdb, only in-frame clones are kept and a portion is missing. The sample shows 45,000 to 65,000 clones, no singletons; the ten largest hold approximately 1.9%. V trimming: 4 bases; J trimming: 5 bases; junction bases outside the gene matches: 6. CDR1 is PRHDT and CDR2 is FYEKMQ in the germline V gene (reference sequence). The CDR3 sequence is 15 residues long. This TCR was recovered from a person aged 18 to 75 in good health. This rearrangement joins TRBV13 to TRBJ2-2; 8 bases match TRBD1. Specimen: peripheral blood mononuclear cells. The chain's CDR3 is CASSSTGAGTGELFF. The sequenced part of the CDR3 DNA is TGTGCCAGCAGCTCGACAGGGGCGGGAACCGGGGAG.